This section outlines one TCR beta chain sequence together with its context. Its antigen is currently unknown. This entry belongs to a study of T cell responses to AZD1222 COVID-19 vaccine. Points from the study as a whole: In a largely white British group with more females than males, clonal diversity was possibly underestimated. Spike-specific TCR depth and breadth grew after two AZD1222 doses. Sampled repertoires all dated from after the peak T cell response.

Repertoires were generated with immunoSEQ multiplex PCR, while TCRdb's copy carries only in-frame clones and drops some. The top ten clones hold 5.1% of a sample with 160,000 or so clones, 85% to 95% of them seen once. This CDR3 region has 16 residues. Per the germline V gene, CDR1 is MGHRA and CDR2 is YSYEKL. Trimming cost V 4 bases and J 10 bases, with 25 bases left between them. Investigators merged groups given second doses at roughly 4 or roughly 12 weeks. This receptor was taken from an adult who received the AZD1222 COVID-19 vaccine. Sequenced here: peripheral blood, sampled 28 days after the second AZD1222 dose. The chain couples TRBV4-1 to TRBJ2-5; D might be TRBD1 or TRBD2, each matching 5 bases. In nucleotides, the CDR3 is TGCGCCAGCAGCCTAGGGTGGAGAGGGGACGCGGTTTACCAGTACTTC. This encodes CASSLGWRGDAVYQYF.